Listed here is a single T cell receptor (beta chain). The sample is drawn from a study of T cells in Graves' hyperthyroidism and ophthalmopathy. There were TCR beta CDR3 regions amplified from RNA transcripts. An initial round of RT-PCR targeting the TCR CDR3 relied on the HTBI primer set. Using its own MiXCR run on the multiplex PCR reads, TCRdb lists one record per CDR3 protein. The sample yields over 700,000 distinct CDR3 sequences, over 35% seen once. The CDR3 has 12 amino acids. Germline CDR1 and CDR2: SQVTM and ANQGSEA. V was pared by 3 bases and J by 3 bases, with 8 bases between. Clinical symptoms, serum thyroxine and TRAb, thyroid ultrasound and orbital computed tomography together formed the diagnostic basis.

The clonotype was recovered from a man younger than 35 with Graves' hyperthyroidism. The sequenced sample consisted of blood. The gene calls are TRBV29-1 and TRBJ1-1; D not resolved. In nucleotides, the CDR3 is TGCAGCGTTGACAGTGAGTACACTGAAGCTTTCTTT. Translating it yields CSVDSEYTEAFF.